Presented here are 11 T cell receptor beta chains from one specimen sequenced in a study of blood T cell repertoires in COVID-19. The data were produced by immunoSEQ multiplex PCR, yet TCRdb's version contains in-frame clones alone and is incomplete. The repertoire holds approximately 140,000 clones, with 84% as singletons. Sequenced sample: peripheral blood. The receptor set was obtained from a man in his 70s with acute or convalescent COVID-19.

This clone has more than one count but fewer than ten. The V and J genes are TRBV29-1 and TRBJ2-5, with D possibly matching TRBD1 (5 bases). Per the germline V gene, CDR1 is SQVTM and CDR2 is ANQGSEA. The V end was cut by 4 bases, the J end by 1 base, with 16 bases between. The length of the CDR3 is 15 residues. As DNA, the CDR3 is TGCAGCGTTGCAAACAGGTTAGGGGTCCAAGAGACCCAGTACTTC. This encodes CSVANRLGVQETQYF. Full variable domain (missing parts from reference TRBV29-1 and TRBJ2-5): SAVISQKPSRDICQRGTSLTIQCQVDSQVTMMFWYRQQPGQSLTLIATANQGSEATYESGFVIDKFPISRPNLTFSTLTVSNMSPEDSSIYLCSVANRLGVQETQYFGPGTRLLVL.

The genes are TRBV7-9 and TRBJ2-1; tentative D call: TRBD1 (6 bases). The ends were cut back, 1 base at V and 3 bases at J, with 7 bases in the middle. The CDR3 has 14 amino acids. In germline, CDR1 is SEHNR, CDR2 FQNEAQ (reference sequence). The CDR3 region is CASSLETGYNEQFF. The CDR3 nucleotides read TGTGCCAGCAGCTTAGAGACAGGCTACAATGAGCAGTTCTTC.

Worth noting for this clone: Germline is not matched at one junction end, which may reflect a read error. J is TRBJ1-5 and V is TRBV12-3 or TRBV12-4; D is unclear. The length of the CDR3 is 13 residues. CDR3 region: CASSLAPGRPMDF. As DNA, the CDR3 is TGTGCCAGCAGTTTAGCGCCAGGCAGGCCCATGGATTTT.

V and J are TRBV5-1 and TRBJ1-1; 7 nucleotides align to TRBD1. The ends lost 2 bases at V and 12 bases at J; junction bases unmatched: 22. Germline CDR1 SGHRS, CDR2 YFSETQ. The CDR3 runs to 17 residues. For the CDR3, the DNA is TGCGCCAGCAGCTTAGGGGGCCAGACCAGTTTAACTCTACGGCCTTTCTTT. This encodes CASSLGGQTSLTLRPFF.

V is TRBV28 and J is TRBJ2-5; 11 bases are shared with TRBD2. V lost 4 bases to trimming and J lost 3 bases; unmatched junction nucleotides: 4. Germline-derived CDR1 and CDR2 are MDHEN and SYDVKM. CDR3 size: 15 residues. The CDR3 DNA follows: TGTGCCAGCAGTTGGGTGACTAGCGGGAAAGAGACCCAGTACTTC. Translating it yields CASSWVTSGKETQYF.

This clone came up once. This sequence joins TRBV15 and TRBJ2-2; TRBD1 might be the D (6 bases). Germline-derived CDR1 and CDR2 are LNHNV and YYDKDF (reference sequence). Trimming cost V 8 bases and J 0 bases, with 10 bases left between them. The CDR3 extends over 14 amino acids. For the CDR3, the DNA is TGTGCCACCTTGGGACAAACGAACACCGGGGAGCTGTTTTTT. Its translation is CATLGQTNTGELFF.

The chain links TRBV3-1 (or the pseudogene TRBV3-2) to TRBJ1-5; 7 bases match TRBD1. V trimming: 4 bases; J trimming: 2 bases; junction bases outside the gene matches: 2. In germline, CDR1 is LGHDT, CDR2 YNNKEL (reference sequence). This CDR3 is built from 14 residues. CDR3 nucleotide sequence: TGTGCCAGCAGCCCCAGGGGGGGCAATCAGCCCCAGCATTTT. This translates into CASSPRGGNQPQHF.

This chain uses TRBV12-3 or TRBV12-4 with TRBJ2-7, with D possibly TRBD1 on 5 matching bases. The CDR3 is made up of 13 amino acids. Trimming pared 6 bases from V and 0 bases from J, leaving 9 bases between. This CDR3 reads CASSLTASYEQYF. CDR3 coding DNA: TGTGCCAGCAGCCTGACAGCCTCCTACGAGCAGTACTTC.

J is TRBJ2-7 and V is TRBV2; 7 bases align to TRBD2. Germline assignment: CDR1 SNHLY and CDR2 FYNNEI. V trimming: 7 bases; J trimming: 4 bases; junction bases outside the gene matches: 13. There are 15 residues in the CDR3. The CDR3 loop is CASTESGARDYEQYF. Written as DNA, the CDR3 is TGTGCCAGCACCGAGAGCGGGGCGCGGGATTACGAGCAGTACTTC.

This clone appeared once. The CDR3, as DNA: TGCGCCAGCAGCTCGGGAAGCCAAGAGACCCAGTACTTC. Protein: CASSSGSQETQYF. The chain employs TRBV5-1 and TRBJ2-5, with D possibly TRBD2 on 5 matching bases. Germline-derived CDR1 and CDR2 are SGHRS and YFSETQ. Trimming shortened V by 3 bases and J by 1 base, and 7 bases separated the two germline ends. This CDR3 has 13 amino acids.

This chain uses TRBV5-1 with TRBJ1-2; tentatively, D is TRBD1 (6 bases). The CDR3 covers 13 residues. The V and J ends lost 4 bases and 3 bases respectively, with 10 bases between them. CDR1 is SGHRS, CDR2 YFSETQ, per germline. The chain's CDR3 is CASSAQGDYGYTF. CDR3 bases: TGCGCCAGCAGCGCACAGGGTGACTATGGCTACACCTTC.